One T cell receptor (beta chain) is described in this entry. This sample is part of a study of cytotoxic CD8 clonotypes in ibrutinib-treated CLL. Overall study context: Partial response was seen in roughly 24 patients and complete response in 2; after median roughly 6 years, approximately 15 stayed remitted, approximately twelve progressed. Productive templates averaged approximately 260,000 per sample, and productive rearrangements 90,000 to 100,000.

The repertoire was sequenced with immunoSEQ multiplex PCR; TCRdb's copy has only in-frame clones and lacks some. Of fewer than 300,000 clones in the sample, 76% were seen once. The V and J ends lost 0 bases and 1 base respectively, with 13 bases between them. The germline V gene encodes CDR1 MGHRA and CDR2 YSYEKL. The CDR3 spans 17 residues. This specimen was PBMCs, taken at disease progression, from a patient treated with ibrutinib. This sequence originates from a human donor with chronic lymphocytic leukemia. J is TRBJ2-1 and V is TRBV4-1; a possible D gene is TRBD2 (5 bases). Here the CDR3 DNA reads TGCGCCAGCAGCCAAGATCGATCTAGCAAGTCCTACAATGAGCAGTTCTTC. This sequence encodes CASSQDRSSKSYNEQFF.